This T cell receptor (beta chain) was captured by sequencing in a study of cytomegalovirus exposure and HLA in healthy donors (dated 2017 in TCRdb). Turning to the overall study: A later analysis indicated that the 95 to 150 validation repertoires were generated on the platform also employed for the approximately 690 repertoires of the first cohort. High-throughput TCR immunosequencing, statistical association of individual TCRs with disease status, and machine learning were combined to predict cytomegalovirus infection status. The aim of the study was to test whether cataloging public T cell receptors could identify signatures of past pathogen exposure. Along with the roughly 670-subject first cohort, a separate validation cohort of approximately 110 different subjects was used. What the work shows at the level of the full study, not this receptor alone: A total of 150 or so TCR beta chains were listed by the study as associated with cytomegalovirus. A few of the identified cytomegalovirus-associated TCR beta chains were confirmed in vitro to be specific for cytomegalovirus antigens. The validation cohort had no HLA typing available for a later analysis, so co-occurrence within that cohort was assessed over all 110 or so repertoires. It was suggested by the authors that the approach could potentially be generalized to other disease states and immunological phenotypes. Subsequent analysis determined that TCRs grouped into clusters in the first cohort also showed a tendency toward co-occurrence across the 130 or so validation repertoires, and 94% of cluster scores exceeded 0. Across donors, most TCR sequences were observed very rarely, whereas some public TCRs were present in many individuals. The classifier was reported to diagnose cytomegalovirus status with high specificity and sensitivity in both the original cohort and the validation cohort.

The CDR3 runs 15 amino acids, cysteine and phenylalanine included. Only the CDR3 DNA stays, 45 bases, in frame from base 1. V has 5 bases trimmed and J has 1 base trimmed; junction bases matching no gene number 3. From a lookup of the germline V gene (reference sequence), CDR1 and CDR2 are MNHNY and SVGAGI. This clone was seen a handful of times. Its antigen remains undetermined. No much larger clone is present one base from it, and per-base qualities are unavailable. Donors formed part of the validation cohort, which comprised approximately 130 subjects and was distinct from the first cohort of under 850 subjects. The library was prepared using the immunoSEQ multiplex PCR assay. The original pipeline was this. To diagnose cytomegalovirus status from the catalog of TCR beta chain sequences, a statistical classification framework was built. Here the immuneACCESS table is served through TCRdb, limited to in-frame sequences with V and J called. Missing clones are a known gap in these copies; in checked studies unresolved V genes cover under half, and the rest lacks a known reason. V, J and clone size derive from that table, while D and trimming were established from the DNA sequence. The sample table contains around 220,000 clones; only one count was recorded for approximately 83% of them. The ten largest clones take up more than 13% of the sample.

The source material was PBMCs. This receptor was taken from a woman aged 30 to 39 in good health and CMV-seropositive. The V gene is TRBV6-6 and the J gene is TRBJ1-1; 11 middle bases align to TRBD1. The CDR3 region has the sequence CASSLDRGPNTEAFF. The DNA sequence reads TGTGCCAGCAGTCTGGACAGGGGGCCGAACACTGAAGCTTTCTTT.